One TCR beta chain is described in this entry. The table lists this clonotype with a few counts. What this receptor recognizes is not known. No base quality information exists; no much larger clone differs at one position. The donors were some 36 Caucasian individuals from Russia, aged roughly 6 to 100 years, who were systemically healthy. Each donor gave around 9.9 milliliters of peripheral blood, collected into EDTA-treated Vacutainer tubes. Ficoll-Paque density-gradient centrifugation was used to isolate PBMCs, with at least 6.5 million per sample. Trizol reagent was used to extract total RNA from the PBMCs, yielding at least 5 micrograms per sample. Naive CD45RAhigh/CD27high T cell percentages were measured by flow cytometry on a PBMC aliquot from every donor. The source of the sample is a study of blood T cells in healthy people across ages (dated by TCRdb to the mid-2010s). With respect to the entire study: Template switching captured roughly one uniquely barcoded TCR beta cDNA molecule per two T cells in model experiments. To track age-related changes in TCR beta repertoire diversity, the study relied on deep sequencing normalized with unique cDNA molecular identifiers. The donors were divided into four age groups: young (average around 17 years), middle-aged (around 41), aged (about 60) and long-lived (about 84). Donors of different ages were randomly distributed across sequencing lanes to avoid experimental bias. The study analyzed two additional independent replicas of 1 million unique cDNA reads from the same blood draw for two donors, one aged 18 to 30 and one aged 80 or older. What the study reported, not specific to this receptor: The long-lived group showed more naive CD4+ T cells, fewer expanded clones and increased TCR diversity than the aged group, suggesting age selection. A strong correlation was found between observed TCR beta diversity and the percentage of naive T cells measured by flow cytometry. Donor CMV infection status was unknown, potentially confounding age-related changes in expanded clonotypes. Observed TCR beta diversity per million T cells fell roughly linearly with age, and a significant reduction was already apparent by age about 38. Since profiling was done on bulk unsorted PBMCs, naive and antigen-experienced compartments could not be conclusively compared. Estimates of total diversity based on one million sequenced T cells were regarded as lower bounds and as underestimates.

The library was prepared using 5' RACE. TCRdb lists the instrument as Illumina HiSeq 2500. The second PCR ran for roughly 6 to 11 cycles and used a J-beta primer mix along with a sample-barcoded 5' primer. A template-switch 5' adaptor carrying 12 random nucleotides introduced a unique molecular identifier onto each TCR beta cDNA molecule. Each sample yielded at least 3 million CDR3-containing paired-end reads. All of the RNA was converted into first-strand cDNA using the Mint cDNA synthesis kit, with a TRBC-specific oligonucleotide serving as the primer. Following uracil-DNA glycosylase treatment, all cDNA underwent a first 18-cycle PCR with the universal primers M1SS and BC2_uni_R. Per the authors' processing: For normalization, 1 million high-quality reads were randomly selected from each sample, with every read carrying a distinct molecular identifier. Reads sharing molecular identifiers were discarded rather than binned into consensus sequences. MiTCR, set to a Q25 quality threshold and the strictest error-elimination algorithm, was used for CDR3 identification, clonotype clustering and error correction. A nonparametric unseen species model with Euler transformation was used to estimate a lower bound on total TCR beta diversity. TCRdb's own reprocessing of the public reads used fastp at Q25 and MiXCR and kept productive beta chains. One record per CDR3 amino acid sequence lists the most common genes and DNA. The V and J calls and clone size are TCRdb's, not the authors'. The sample includes 1.5 million to 2 million distinct CDR3 sequences, with 28% observed a single time. The ten largest clones represent approximately 7.7% of the sample.

The CDR3 runs 13 amino acids, cysteine and phenylalanine included. Only the CDR3 portion is preserved as DNA: 39 bases, with reading frame beginning at the first base. In the germline V gene, CDR1 corresponds to SGHTA and CDR2 to FQGTGA. The germline ends are 13 bases apart after V is trimmed by 8 bases and J by 3 bases. The chain links TRBV7-3 with TRBJ1-1, with no confidently assigned D gene. This TCR came from a woman in her thirties in good health. Sequences were obtained from blood. The nucleotide sequence is given as TGTGCCAGCTCAGAGCAGGCGGACACTGAAGCTTTCTTT. Its protein is CASSEQADTEAFF.